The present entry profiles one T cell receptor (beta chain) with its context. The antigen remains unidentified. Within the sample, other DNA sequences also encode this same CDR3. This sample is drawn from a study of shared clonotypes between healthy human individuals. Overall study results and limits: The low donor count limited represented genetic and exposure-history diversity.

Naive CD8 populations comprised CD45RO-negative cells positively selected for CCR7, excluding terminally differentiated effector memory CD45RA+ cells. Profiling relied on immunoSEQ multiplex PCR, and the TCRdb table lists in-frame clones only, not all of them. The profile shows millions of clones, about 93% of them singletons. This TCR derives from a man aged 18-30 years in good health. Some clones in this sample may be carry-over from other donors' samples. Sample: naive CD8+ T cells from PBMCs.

As DNA, the CDR3 is TGTGCCAGTAGTATAGTTGTGGGGGAGCAGTTCTTC. This translates into CASSIVVGEQFF. The rearrangement links TRBV19 to TRBJ2-1; D not certain. This CDR3 region has 12 residues. Trimming stripped 1 base from V and 10 bases from J, with 8 bases between. Germline V gene data show CDR1 as LNHDA and CDR2 as SQIVND (reference sequence).